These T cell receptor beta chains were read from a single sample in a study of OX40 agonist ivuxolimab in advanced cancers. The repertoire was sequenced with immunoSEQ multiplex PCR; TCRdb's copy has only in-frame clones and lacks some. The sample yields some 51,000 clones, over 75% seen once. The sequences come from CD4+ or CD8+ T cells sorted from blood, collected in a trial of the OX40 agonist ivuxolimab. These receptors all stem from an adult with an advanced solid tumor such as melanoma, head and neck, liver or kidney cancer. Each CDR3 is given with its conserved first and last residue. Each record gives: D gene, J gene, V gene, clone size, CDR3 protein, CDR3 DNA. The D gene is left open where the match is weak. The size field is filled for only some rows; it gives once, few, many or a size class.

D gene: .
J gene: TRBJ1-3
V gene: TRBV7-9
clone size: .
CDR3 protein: CASSLTGLGDSGNTIYF
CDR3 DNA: TGTGCCAGCAGCCTCACAGGACTGGGAGACTCTGGAAACACCATATATTTT

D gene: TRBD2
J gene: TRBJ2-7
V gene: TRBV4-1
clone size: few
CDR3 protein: CASSQASSGRSYEQYF
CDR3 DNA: TGCGCCAGCAGCCAAGCCTCTAGCGGTCGTTCCTACGAGCAGTACTTC

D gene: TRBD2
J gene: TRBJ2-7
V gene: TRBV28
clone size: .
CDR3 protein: CASGGGRRYEQYF
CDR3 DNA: TGTGCCAGCGGGGGCGGGAGGAGGTACGAGCAGTACTTC

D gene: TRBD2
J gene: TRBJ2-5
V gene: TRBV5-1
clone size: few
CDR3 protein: CASSPGTSGETQYF
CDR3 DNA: TGCGCCAGCAGCCCCGGGACTAGCGGAGAGACCCAGTACTTC

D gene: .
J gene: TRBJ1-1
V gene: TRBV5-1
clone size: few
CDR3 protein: CASSMDSNTEAFF
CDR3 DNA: TGCGCCAGCAGCATGGACTCGAACACTGAAGCTTTCTTT

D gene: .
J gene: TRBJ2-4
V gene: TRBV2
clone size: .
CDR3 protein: CASSDEGRAFKNIQYF
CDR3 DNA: TGTGCCAGCAGTGACGAGGGGCGCGCCTTCAAAAACATTCAGTACTTC

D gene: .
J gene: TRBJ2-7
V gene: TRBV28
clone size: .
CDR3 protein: CASSLYATPNYEQYF
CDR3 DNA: TGTGCCAGCAGTTTATATGCGACCCCGAACTACGAGCAGTACTTC

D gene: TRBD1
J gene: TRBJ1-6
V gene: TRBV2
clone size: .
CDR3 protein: CASTRDRFNSPLHF
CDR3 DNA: TGTGCCAGCACCCGGGACAGGTTTAATTCACCCCTCCACTTT

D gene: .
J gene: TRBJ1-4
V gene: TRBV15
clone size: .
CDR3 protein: CATSRDRGREKLFF
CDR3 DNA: TGTGCCACCAGCAGAGACAGGGGACGTGAAAAACTGTTTTTT

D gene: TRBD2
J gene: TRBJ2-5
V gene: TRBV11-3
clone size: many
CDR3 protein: CASSSGLAATQYF
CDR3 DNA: TGTGCCAGCAGCTCGGGACTAGCGGCGACCCAGTACTTC

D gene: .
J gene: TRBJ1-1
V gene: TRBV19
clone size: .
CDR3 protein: CASRYLGVNTEAFF
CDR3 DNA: TGTGCCAGTAGGTACTTAGGCGTGAACACTGAAGCTTTCTTT

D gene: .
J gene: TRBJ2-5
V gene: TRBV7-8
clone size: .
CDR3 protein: CASSLRARGETQYF
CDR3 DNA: TGTGCCAGCAGCTTACGAGCACGGGGGGAGACCCAGTACTTC

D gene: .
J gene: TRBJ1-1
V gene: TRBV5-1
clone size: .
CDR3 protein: CASSSEEGLNTEAFF
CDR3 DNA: TGCGCCAGCAGCTCCGAGGAGGGGCTGAACACTGAAGCTTTCTTT

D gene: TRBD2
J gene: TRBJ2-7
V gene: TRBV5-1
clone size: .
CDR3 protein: CASSALAGPPYEQYF
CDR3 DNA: TGCGCCAGCAGCGCCTTAGCGGGCCCCCCCTACGAGCAGTACTTC

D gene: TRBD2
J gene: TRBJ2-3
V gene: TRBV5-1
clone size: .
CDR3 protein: CASSPRSGLAGGDTQYF
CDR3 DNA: TGCGCCAGCAGCCCCCGATCCGGACTAGCGGGAGGAGATACGCAGTATTTT

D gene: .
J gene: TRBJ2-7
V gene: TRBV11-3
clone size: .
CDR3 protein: CASSYGQSYEQYF
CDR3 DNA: TGTGCCAGCAGCTATGGACAGAGCTACGAGCAGTACTTC

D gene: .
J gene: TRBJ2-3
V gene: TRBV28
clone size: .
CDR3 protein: CASVWGGSTDTQYF
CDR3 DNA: TGTGCCAGCGTGTGGGGCGGGAGCACAGATACGCAGTATTTT

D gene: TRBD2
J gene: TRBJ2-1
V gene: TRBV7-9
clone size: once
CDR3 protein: CASSLLAGVNEQFF
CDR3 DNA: TGTGCCAGCAGCTTATTAGCGGGAGTCAATGAGCAGTTCTTC

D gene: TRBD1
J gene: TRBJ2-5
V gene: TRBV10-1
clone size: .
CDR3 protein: CASSGAQTGEETQYF
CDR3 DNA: TGCGCCAGCAGTGGCGCTCAGACAGGGGAAGAGACCCAGTACTTC

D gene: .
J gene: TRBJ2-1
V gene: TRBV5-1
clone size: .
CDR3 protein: CASSPDSSSSYNEQFF
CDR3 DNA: TGCGCCAGCAGTCCGGACTCCTCGAGCTCCTACAATGAGCAGTTCTTC

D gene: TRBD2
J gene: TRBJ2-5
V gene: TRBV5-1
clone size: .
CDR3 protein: CASSLAGSSGQETQYF
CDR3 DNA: TGCGCCAGCAGCTTGGCCGGTTCTAGCGGACAAGAGACCCAGTACTTC

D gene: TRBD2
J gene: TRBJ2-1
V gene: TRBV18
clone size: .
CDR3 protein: CASSQRDAYNEQFF
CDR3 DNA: TGTGCCAGCTCACAGCGGGACGCCTACAATGAGCAGTTCTTC

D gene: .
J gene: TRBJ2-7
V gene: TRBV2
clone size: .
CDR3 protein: CASSVWDYEQYF
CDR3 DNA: TGTGCCAGCAGTGTCTGGGACTACGAGCAGTACTTC

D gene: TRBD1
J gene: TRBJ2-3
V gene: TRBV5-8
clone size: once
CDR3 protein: CASVRGWSTDTQYF
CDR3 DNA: TGTGCCAGCGTCAGGGGGTGGAGCACAGATACGCAGTATTTT

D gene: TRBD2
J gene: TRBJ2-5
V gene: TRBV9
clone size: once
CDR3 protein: CASSVASGYQETQYF
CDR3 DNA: TGTGCCAGCAGCGTGGCTAGCGGATACCAAGAGACCCAGTACTTC

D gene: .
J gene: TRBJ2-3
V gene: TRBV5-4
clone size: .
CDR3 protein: CASSFSAGWGIADTQYF
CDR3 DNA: TGTGCCAGCAGCTTTTCGGCAGGGTGGGGGATCGCAGATACGCAGTATTTT